The 10 T cell receptor beta chains given below trace back to one sample, sequenced in a study of PD-L1 blockade in urothelial cancer. Time point of the sample: peripheral blood 6 weeks after treatment start. Method: immunoSEQ multiplex PCR; TCRdb's copy keeps in-frame clones and lacks some. The sample carries around 110,000 clones, roughly 90% recorded once. Here the sequenced sample was PBMCs, taken around atezolizumab (anti-PD-L1) treatment. The origin of the receptors is a man between 60 and 70 years old with urothelial cancer.

The chain combines TRBV6-1 with TRBJ1-2; TRBD1 matches 10 bases. Germline-derived CDR1 and CDR2 are MNHNS and SASEGT. CDR3 size: 16 residues. J was trimmed by 5 bases and V by 2 bases; bases with no gene match: 8. In nucleotides, the CDR3 is TGTGCCAGCAGTGAACCGGGACAGGGGCTGATATATGGCTACACCTTC. Protein sequence: CASSEPGQGLIYGYTF.

The gene calls are TRBV18 and TRBJ2-2; a weak D match, TRBD1 (5 bases). V lost 0 bases to trimming and J lost 7 bases, with 12 bases between them. CDR1 is KGHSH and CDR2 is LQKENI in the germline V gene. The CDR3 is 15 residues long. CDR3 nucleotides: TGTGCCAGCTCACCACCGCGCACCGACAGCGGGGAGCTGTTTTTT. Translation gives CASSPPRTDSGELFF.

The chain is built from TRBV5-6 and TRBJ2-2; 8 nucleotides line up with TRBD1. The germline V gene has CDR1 SGHDT and CDR2 YYEEEE. The CDR3 spans 17 residues. V was pared by 4 bases and J by 1 base, with 9 bases of the junction left unmatched. The DNA for the CDR3 is TGTGCCAGCAGCCATATGCGGACAGGGAGGAACACCGGGGAGCTGTTTTTT. This sequence encodes CASSHMRTGRNTGELFF.

The chain uses TRBV28 and TRBJ1-2; the match to TRBD1 covers 8 bases. CDR1 MDHEN and CDR2 SYDVKM come from the germline V gene. The V gene end was trimmed by 6 bases and the J gene end by 2 bases; junction bases not matched to a gene: 8. CDR3 length: 15 amino acids. CDR3 protein: CASRLGTGGNYGYTF. Here the CDR3 DNA reads TGTGCCAGCAGACTCGGGACAGGAGGGAACTATGGCTACACCTTC.

The chain combines TRBV6-5 with TRBJ2-7; no clear D. Trimming removed 4 bases from V and 6 bases from J, with 10 bases in between. CDR1 is MNHEY and CDR2 is SVGAGI in the germline V gene. The CDR3 has 12 amino acids. The CDR3 is CASSLRLGEQYF. The CDR3 nucleotides are TGTGCCAGCAGTTTACGACTGGGCGAGCAGTACTTC.

The V and J genes are TRBV30 and TRBJ1-2, with no clear D. V lost 2 bases and J 8 bases, leaving 12 bases between the germline ends. In germline, CDR1 is GTSNPN, CDR2 SVGIG (reference sequence). The CDR3 length is 12 residues. The CDR3 loop reads CAWSREGSGYTF. CDR3 nucleotide sequence: TGTGCCTGGAGTCGGGAGGGATCCGGCTACACCTTC. The complete variable domain, with remaining parts taken from reference TRBV30 and TRBJ1-2, reads SQTIHQWPATLVQPVGSPLSLECTVEGTSNPNLYWYRQAAGRGLQLLFYSVGIGQISSEVPQNLSASRPQDRQFILSSKKLLLSDSGFYLCAWSREGSGYTFGSGTRLTVV.

The chain carries TRBV5-1 and TRBJ1-6; TRBD1 agrees at 10 bases. This CDR3 is built from 17 residues. V lost 0 bases and J lost 7; bases outside the gene matches: 7. Germline CDR1 and CDR2: SGHRS and YFSETQ. The CDR3 nucleotides read TGCGCCAGCAGCTTGGGACAGGGGGCATCTCAGAATTCACCCCTCCACTTT. Translating gives CASSLGQGASQNSPLHF.

The chain recombines TRBV6-5 with TRBJ2-2; 8 bases map to TRBD2. The CDR3 extends over 15 amino acids. V was clipped by 5 bases and J by 5 bases; unmatched bases: 7. The germline CDR1 and CDR2 sequences are MNHEY and SVGAGI. CDR3: CASSPGTRSTGELFF. CDR3 coding DNA: TGTGCCAGCAGTCCCGGGACTAGGTCGACCGGGGAGCTGTTTTTT.

The chain recombines TRBV27 with TRBJ1-1; D not resolved. The CDR3 consists of 17 residues. Trimming shortened V by 3 bases and J by 4 bases, and 21 bases separated the two germline ends. Per the germline V gene, CDR1 is MNHEY and CDR2 is SMNVEV (reference sequence). As DNA, the CDR3 is TGTGCCAGCAGTTTTCAAAGGACCTATACGGGAGGCACTGAAGCTTTCTTT. This sequence encodes CASSFQRTYTGGTEAFF.

The V and J genes are TRBV5-1 and TRBJ1-3; D is unresolved. V lost 0 bases to trimming and J lost 9 bases, with 13 bases between them. CDR1 is SGHRS and CDR2 is YFSETQ in the germline V gene. CDR3 length equals 14 residues. The CDR3 DNA reads TGCGCCAGCAGCTTGGGGACCGGGGAAAGCACCATATATTTT. This codes for CASSLGTGESTIYF.